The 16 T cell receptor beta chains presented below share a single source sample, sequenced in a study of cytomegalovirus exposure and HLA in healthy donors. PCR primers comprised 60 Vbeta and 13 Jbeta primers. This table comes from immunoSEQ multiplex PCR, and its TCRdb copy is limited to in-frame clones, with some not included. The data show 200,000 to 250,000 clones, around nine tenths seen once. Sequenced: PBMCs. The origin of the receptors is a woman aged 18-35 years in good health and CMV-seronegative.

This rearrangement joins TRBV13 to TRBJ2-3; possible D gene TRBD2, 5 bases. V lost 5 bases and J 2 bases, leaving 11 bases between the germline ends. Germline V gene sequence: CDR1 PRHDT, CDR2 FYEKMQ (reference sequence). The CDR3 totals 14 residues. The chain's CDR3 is CASSRTGNTDTQYF. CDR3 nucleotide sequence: TGTGCCAGCAGCAGGACTGGAAACACAGATACGCAGTATTTT.

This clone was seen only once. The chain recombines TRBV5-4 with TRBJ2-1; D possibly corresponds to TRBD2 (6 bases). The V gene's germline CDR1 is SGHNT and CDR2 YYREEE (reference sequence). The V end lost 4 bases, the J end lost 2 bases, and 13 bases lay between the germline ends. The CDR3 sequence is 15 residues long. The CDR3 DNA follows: TGTGCCAGCAGCGCCGGAGGGATGGCCTACAATGAGCAGTTCTTC. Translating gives CASSAGGMAYNEQFF.

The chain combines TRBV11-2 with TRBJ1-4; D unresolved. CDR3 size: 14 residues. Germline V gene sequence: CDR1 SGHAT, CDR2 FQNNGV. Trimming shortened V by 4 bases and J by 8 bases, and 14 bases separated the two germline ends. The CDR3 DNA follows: TGTGCCAGCAGCTCCTGGGCAGGAGGCGAAAAACTGTTTTTT. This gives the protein CASSSWAGGEKLFF. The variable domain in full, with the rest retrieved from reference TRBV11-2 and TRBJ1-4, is EAGVAQSPRYKIIEKRQSVAFWCNPISGHATLYWYQQILGQGPKLLIQFQNNGVVDDSQLPKDRFSAERLKGVDSTLKIQPAKLEDSAVYLCASSSWAGGEKLFFGSGTQLSVL.

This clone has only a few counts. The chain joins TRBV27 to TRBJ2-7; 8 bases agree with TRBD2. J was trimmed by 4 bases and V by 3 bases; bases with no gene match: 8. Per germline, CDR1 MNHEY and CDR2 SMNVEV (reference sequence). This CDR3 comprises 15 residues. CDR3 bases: TGTGCCAGCAGTTTTCCACGGGGGGGTCAGTACGAGCAGTACTTC. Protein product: CASSFPRGGQYEQYF.

The DNA of the CDR3 is TGTGCCAGCAGCCGCCCCACGGGGAGCCGCGACTCTGAAGCTTTCTTT. Translated: CASSRPTGSRDSEAFF. The chain combines TRBV6-6 with TRBJ1-1; D is uncertain. The germline V and J ends were trimmed by 6 bases and 6 bases, with 23 bases remaining between them. Germline-derived CDR1 and CDR2 are MNHNY and SVGAGI (reference sequence). The CDR3 consists of 16 residues.

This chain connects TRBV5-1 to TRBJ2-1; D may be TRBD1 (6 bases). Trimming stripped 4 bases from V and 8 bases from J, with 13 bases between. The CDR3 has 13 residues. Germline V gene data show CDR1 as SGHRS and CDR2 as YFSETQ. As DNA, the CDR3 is TGCGCCAGCAGCCAGGATTACAGGGATGAGCAGTTCTTC. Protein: CASSQDYRDEQFF.

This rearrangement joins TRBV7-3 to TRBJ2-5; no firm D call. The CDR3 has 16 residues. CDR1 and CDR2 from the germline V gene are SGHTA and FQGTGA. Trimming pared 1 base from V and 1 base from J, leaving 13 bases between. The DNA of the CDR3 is TGTGCCAGCAGCTTAATAGGTCCAGGCCTCCAAGAGACCCAGTACTTC. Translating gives CASSLIGPGLQETQYF.

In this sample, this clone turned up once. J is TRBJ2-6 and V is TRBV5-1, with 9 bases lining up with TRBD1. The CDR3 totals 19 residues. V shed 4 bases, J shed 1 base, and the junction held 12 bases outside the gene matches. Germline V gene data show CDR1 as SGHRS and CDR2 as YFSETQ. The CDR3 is CASSPSSGQGPSGANVLTF. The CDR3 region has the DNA TGCGCCAGCAGCCCATCCTCGGGACAGGGCCCTTCTGGGGCCAACGTCCTGACTTTC.

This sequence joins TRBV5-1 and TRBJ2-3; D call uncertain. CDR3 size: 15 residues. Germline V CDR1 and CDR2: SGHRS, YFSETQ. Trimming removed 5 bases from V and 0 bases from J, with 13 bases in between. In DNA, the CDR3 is TGCGCCAGCAGGTCTAGACTGGCGAGCACAGATACGCAGTATTTT. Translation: CASRSRLASTDTQYF.

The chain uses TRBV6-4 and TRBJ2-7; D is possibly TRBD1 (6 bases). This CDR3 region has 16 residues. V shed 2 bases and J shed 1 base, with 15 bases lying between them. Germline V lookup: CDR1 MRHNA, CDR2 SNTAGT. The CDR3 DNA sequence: TGTGCCAGCAGTGACCCTCGCCAGGGGCGATCCTACGAGCAGTACTTC. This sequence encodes CASSDPRQGRSYEQYF.

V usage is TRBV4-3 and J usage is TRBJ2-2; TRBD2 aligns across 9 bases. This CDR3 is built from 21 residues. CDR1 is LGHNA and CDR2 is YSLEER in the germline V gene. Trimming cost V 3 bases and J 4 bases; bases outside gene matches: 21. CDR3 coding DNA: TGCGCCAGCAGCCACACACTTTTAACTAGCGGGTCGGTTCTTTTCACCGGGGAGCTGTTTTTT. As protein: CASSHTLLTSGSVLFTGELFF.

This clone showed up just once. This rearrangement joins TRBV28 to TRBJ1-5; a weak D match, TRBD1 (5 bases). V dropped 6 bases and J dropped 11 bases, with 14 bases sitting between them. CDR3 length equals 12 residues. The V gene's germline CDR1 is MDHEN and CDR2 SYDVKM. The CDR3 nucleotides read TGTGCCAGCAGCACAGGATTTACGACCCAGCATTTT. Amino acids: CASSTGFTTQHF.

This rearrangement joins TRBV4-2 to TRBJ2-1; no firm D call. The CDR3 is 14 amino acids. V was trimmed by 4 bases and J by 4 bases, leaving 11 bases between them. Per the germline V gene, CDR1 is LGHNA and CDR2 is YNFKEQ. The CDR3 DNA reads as TGTGCCAGCAGCCTTGACTTGGATTACAATGAGCAGTTCTTC. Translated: CASSLDLDYNEQFF.

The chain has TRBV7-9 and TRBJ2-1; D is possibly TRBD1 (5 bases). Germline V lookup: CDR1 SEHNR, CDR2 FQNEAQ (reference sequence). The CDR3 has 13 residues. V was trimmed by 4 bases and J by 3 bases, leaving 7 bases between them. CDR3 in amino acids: CASSSTVYNEQFF. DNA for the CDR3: TGTGCCAGCAGCTCGACAGTCTACAATGAGCAGTTCTTC. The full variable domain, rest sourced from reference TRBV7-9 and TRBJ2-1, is DTGVSQNPRHKITKRGQNVTFRCDPISEHNRLYWYRQTLGQGPEFLTYFQNEAQLEKSRLLSDRFSAERPKGSFSTLEIQRTEQGDSAMYLCASSSTVYNEQFFGPGTRLTVL.

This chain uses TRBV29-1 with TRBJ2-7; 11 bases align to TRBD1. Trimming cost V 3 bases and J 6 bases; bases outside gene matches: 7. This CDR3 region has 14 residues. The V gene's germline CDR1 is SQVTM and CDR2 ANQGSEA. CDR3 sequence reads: CSVEGDRGFGEQYF. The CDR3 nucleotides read TGCAGCGTTGAGGGGGACAGGGGGTTCGGCGAGCAGTACTTC.

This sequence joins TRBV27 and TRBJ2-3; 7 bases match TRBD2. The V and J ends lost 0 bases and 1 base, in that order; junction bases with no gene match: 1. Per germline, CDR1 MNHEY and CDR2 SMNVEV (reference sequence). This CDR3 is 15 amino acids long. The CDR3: CASSLSLAGTDTQYF. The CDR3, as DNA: TGTGCCAGCAGTTTATCCCTAGCGGGCACAGATACGCAGTATTTT.